These T cell receptor beta chains were read from a single sample in a study of OX40 agonist ivuxolimab in advanced cancers. TCRdb's copy holds only in-frame clones and misses some; the assay was immunoSEQ multiplex PCR. The table shows approximately 74,000 clones, with 60% to 85% occurring only once. The sequencing used CD4+ or CD8+ T cells sorted from blood, collected in a trial of the OX40 agonist ivuxolimab. The source of these receptors is an adult with an advanced solid tumor such as melanoma, head and neck, liver or kidney cancer. Both conserved end residues are part of each CDR3. The D gene is left open where the match is weak. Clone size is given for some rows only: seen once, a few or many times, or a class if the clone is expanded.

v_call	j_call	d_call	clone_size	cdr3_aa	cdr3_nt
TRBV2	TRBJ1-4	NA	NA	CASRRDIGAKLFF	TGTGCCAGCAGGAGGGACATCGGGGCCAAACTGTTTTTT
TRBV19	TRBJ1-5	NA	NA	CASKRGRENQPQHF	TGTGCCAGTAAGAGGGGACGGGAAAATCAGCCCCAGCATTTT
TRBV19	TRBJ1-2	NA	NA	CASSPPVGGKPYGYTF	TGTGCCAGTAGTCCCCCGGTCGGAGGGAAACCCTATGGCTACACCTTC
TRBV12-5	TRBJ2-2	TRBD1	NA	CASGPDRGSAGELFF	TGTGCTAGTGGTCCGGACAGGGGAAGTGCCGGGGAGCTGTTTTTT
TRBV11-2	TRBJ1-3	TRBD1	NA	CASSQGAVNTIYF	TGTGCCAGCAGCCAGGGGGCGGTAAACACCATATATTTT
TRBV2	TRBJ1-2	TRBD1	NA	CASTLTGPQGYGYTF	TGTGCCAGCACTCTGACAGGGCCTCAGGGCTATGGCTACACCTTC
TRBV9	TRBJ2-1	TRBD1	NA	CASSVGTGINEQFF	TGTGCCAGCAGCGTAGGGACAGGTATCAATGAGCAGTTCTTC
TRBV5-1	TRBJ2-1	NA	NA	CASRGWLAGSNEQFF	TGCGCCAGCAGGGGGTGGCTAGCAGGGTCCAATGAGCAGTTCTTC
TRBV5-1	TRBJ2-6	NA	NA	CASTPRQGAAGANVLTF	TGCGCCAGCACCCCTCGTCAGGGAGCAGCTGGGGCCAACGTCCTGACTTTC
TRBV28	TRBJ2-7	TRBD2	NA	CASSLWPGLAGGPGYEQYF	TGTGCCAGCAGTTTATGGCCCGGGCTAGCGGGAGGGCCGGGCTACGAGCAGTACTTC
TRBV11-3	TRBJ2-2	TRBD1	NA	CASSRQGTGELFF	TGTGCCAGCAGCCGACAGGGGACCGGGGAGCTGTTTTTT
TRBV11-3	TRBJ2-1	TRBD2	NA	CASSPGTSVNEQFF	TGTGCCAGCAGCCCGGGGACTAGTGTTAATGAGCAGTTCTTC
TRBV30	TRBJ1-1	TRBD1	few	CAWRQGDGMNTEAFF	TGTGCCTGGAGACAGGGGGATGGGATGAACACTGAAGCTTTCTTT
TRBV7-9	TRBJ2-5	NA	NA	CASSFRLRGLQETQYF	TGTGCCAGCAGCTTTAGGTTGCGGGGATTACAAGAGACCCAGTACTTC
TRBV19	TRBJ2-1	NA	NA	CASTRGPRSSYNEQFF	TGTGCCAGTACCCGAGGTCCACGTTCTTCCTACAATGAGCAGTTCTTC
TRBV5-1	TRBJ1-2	TRBD1	NA	CASSLSSATGMNGYTF	TGCGCCAGCAGCTTGTCCTCGGCGACAGGGATGAATGGCTACACCTTC
TRBV6-5	TRBJ1-2	NA	NA	CASIGDNYGYTF	TGTGCCAGCATAGGGGATAACTATGGCTACACCTTC
TRBV5-4	TRBJ1-2	NA	NA	CASSLDPFNYGYTF	TGTGCCAGCAGCTTGGATCCGTTTAACTATGGCTACACCTTC
TRBV18	TRBJ1-6	NA	few	CASSPGRADNSPLHF	TGTGCCAGCTCACCGGGAAGGGCAGATAATTCACCCCTCCACTTT
TRBV19	TRBJ1-5	NA	once	CASSSQHDQPQHF	TGTGCCAGTAGTTCCCAACACGATCAGCCCCAGCATTTT
TRBV4-2	TRBJ2-7	NA	NA	CASSPDPLQSYEQYF	TGTGCCAGCAGCCCGGACCCGCTCCAATCTTACGAGCAGTACTTC
TRBV5-1	TRBJ2-7	NA	NA	CASSKLGAGEQYF	TGCGCCAGCAGCAAGTTGGGCGCAGGCGAGCAGTACTTC
TRBV2	TRBJ2-3	NA	once	CASRARPLTDTQYF	TGTGCCAGCAGAGCTAGGCCGCTAACAGATACGCAGTATTTT
TRBV29-1	TRBJ2-7	TRBD2	NA	CSVEEFNGGRSYEQYF	TGCAGCGTTGAAGAGTTTAACGGCGGGAGGAGTTACGAGCAGTACTTC
TRBV7-2	TRBJ1-5	NA	NA	CASSLVQAISSPQHF	TGTGCCAGCAGCTTAGTTCAGGCCATATCGTCGCCCCAGCATTTT
TRBV19	TRBJ2-3	TRBD2	NA	CASRLAGTDTQYF	TGTGCCTCGCGACTAGCGGGCACAGATACGCAGTATTTT
TRBV28	TRBJ1-2	NA	NA	CASSRENRFYGYTF	TGTGCCAGCAGTAGGGAGAACAGGTTCTATGGCTACACCTTC
TRBV30	TRBJ2-7	TRBD2	NA	CAWSVHSGGYEQYF	TGTGCCTGGAGTGTACATAGCGGGGGTTACGAGCAGTACTTC
TRBV6-6	TRBJ2-4	TRBD1	few	CATSDRGPDIQYF	TGTGCCACCTCTGACAGGGGTCCGGACATTCAGTACTTC
TRBV5-1	TRBJ2-7	TRBD1	once	CASSVDRDHSSYEQYF	TGCGCCAGCAGCGTAGACAGGGACCACAGCTCCTACGAGCAGTACTTC
TRBV11-2	TRBJ2-7	TRBD2	NA	CASSLARTSHYEQYF	TGTGCCAGCAGCTTAGCAAGGACTAGCCACTACGAGCAGTACTTC
TRBV29-1	TRBJ1-3	NA	NA	CSVGEGNTIYF	TGCAGCGTTGGAGAGGGAAACACCATATATTTT
TRBV2	TRBJ2-1	TRBD2	NA	CASGPGGPSYNEQFF	TGTGCCAGCGGCCCGGGAGGGCCGTCCTACAATGAGCAGTTCTTC
TRBV4-2	TRBJ2-3	TRBD2	NA	CASSQVRGGSADTQYF	TGTGCCAGCAGCCAAGTACGGGGGGGGAGCGCAGATACGCAGTATTTT
TRBV7-9	TRBJ2-3	TRBD2	NA	CASSLLAGGPTDTQYF	TGTGCCAGCAGCTTACTAGCGGGAGGCCCCACAGATACGCAGTATTTT
TRBV19	TRBJ2-3	TRBD1	NA	CASKTGGEADTQYF	TGTGCCAGCAAAACAGGGGGCGAAGCTGATACGCAGTATTTT
TRBV4-1	TRBJ2-1	NA	NA	CASSQAGSGGNNEQFF	TGCGCCAGCAGCCAAGCTGGGTCAGGGGGGAACAATGAGCAGTTCTTC
TRBV15	TRBJ2-5	TRBD1	NA	CATSRRPGTVEETQYF	TGTGCCACCAGCAGACGTCCCGGGACAGTGGAAGAGACCCAGTACTTC
TRBV30	TRBJ1-6	NA	NA	CAWSVRSGRGSPLHF	TGTGCCTGGAGTGTACGTAGCGGTAGGGGTTCACCCCTCCACTTT
TRBV5-5	TRBJ2-1	NA	NA	CASSNAREGANEQFF	TGTGCCAGCAGTAATGCGAGGGAGGGGGCGAATGAGCAGTTCTTC
TRBV19	TRBJ1-3	TRBD1	NA	CASSKTGAGNTIYF	TGTGCCAGTAGTAAGACAGGGGCTGGAAACACCATATATTTT
TRBV6-5	TRBJ2-3	TRBD2	NA	CASSYSGRAGTDTQYF	TGTGCCAGCAGTTACAGCGGGAGGGCCGGCACAGATACGCAGTATTTT
TRBV5-1	TRBJ2-2	NA	NA	CASSLGKGGVGELFF	TGCGCCAGCAGCTTGGGCAAAGGGGGAGTAGGGGAGCTGTTTTTT
TRBV27	TRBJ1-5	NA	NA	CASSLSGLGAFNQPQHF	TGTGCCAGCAGTTTATCCGGACTCGGGGCTTTCAATCAGCCCCAGCATTTT
TRBV10-3	TRBJ1-5	TRBD1	NA	CAISESGGTAQPQHF	TGTGCCATCAGTGAGTCAGGGGGCACGGCTCAGCCCCAGCATTTT
TRBV28	TRBJ2-6	NA	NA	CASSFTGSGANVLTF	TGTGCCAGCAGTTTCACAGGGTCTGGGGCCAACGTCCTGACTTTC
TRBV11-3	TRBJ2-3	NA	NA	CASSLDSGELDTQYF	TGTGCCAGCAGCTTAGATTCGGGGGAATTAGATACGCAGTATTTT
TRBV11-2	TRBJ2-7	NA	NA	CASSRGFSVDNKQYF	TGTGCCAGCAGCAGGGGGTTCAGCGTGGACAATAAGCAGTACTTC
TRBV5-5	TRBJ2-5	NA	NA	CASSLGPAPQETQYF	TGTGCCAGCAGCTTGGGTCCAGCCCCCCAAGAGACCCAGTACTTC
TRBV6-5	TRBJ2-2	NA	NA	CASRSGKRGTGELFF	TGTGCCAGCAGGTCCGGGAAACGGGGCACCGGGGAGCTGTTTTTT
TRBV30	TRBJ2-2	TRBD2	NA	CAWSDGRLAVNTGELFF	TGTGCCTGGAGTGACGGGAGACTAGCGGTGAACACCGGGGAGCTGTTTTTT
TRBV7-3	TRBJ2-3	NA	NA	CASRPDGRTDTQYF	TGTGCCAGCAGACCGGACGGACGCACAGATACGCAGTATTTT
TRBV7-8	TRBJ2-3	NA	NA	CASSLFLDTQYF	TGTGCCAGCAGCTTATTTCTAGATACGCAGTATTTT
TRBV2	TRBJ1-2	NA	NA	CASKTGLTNYGYTF	TGTGCCAGCAAGACAGGACTTACTAACTATGGCTACACCTTC